Below, one T cell receptor beta chain is given with its context. The antigen is undetermined. This entry belongs to a study of blood T cells in healthy people across ages. Study-level points and caveats: Both naive CD4+ cell counts and diversity were greater in long-lived donors than in aged donors.

From germline, CDR1 is LGHDT and CDR2 YNNKEL (reference sequence). CDR3 length: 14 residues. Sample-barcoded 5' priming and a J-beta primer mix drove a second PCR of about 6 to 12 cycles. Each cDNA molecule carried a tag from a template-switch adaptor that contained 12 random nucleotides. TCRdb called the 5' RACE reads again in MiXCR, with one record for every CDR3 protein. The repertoire has around 940,000 distinct CDR3 sequences, 45% to 60% of them found once; the top ten carry about 22%. This clonotype was obtained from an older woman in good health. The genes are TRBV3-1 and TRBJ2-5; D gene unclear. TRBJ2-7 matches the DNA end more closely, so the J call is doubtful. The sample consisted of blood. In DNA form, the CDR3 reads TGTGCCAGCAGCCAACGAGTGGGGAACTACGAGCAGTACTTC. This translates into CASSQRVGNYEQYF.